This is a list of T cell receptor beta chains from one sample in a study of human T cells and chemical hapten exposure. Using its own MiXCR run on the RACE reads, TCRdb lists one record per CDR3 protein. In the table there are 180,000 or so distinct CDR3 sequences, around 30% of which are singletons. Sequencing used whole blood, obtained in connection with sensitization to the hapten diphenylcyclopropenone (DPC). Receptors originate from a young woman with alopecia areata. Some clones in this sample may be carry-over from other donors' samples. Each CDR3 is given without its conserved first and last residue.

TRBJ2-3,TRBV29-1,SAWSLAGNTDTQY
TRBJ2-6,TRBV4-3,ASSQESGQGSGANVLT
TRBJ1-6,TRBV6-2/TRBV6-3,ASRPYTGTTSSSYNSPLH
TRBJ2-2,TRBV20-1,SASVDGTGELF
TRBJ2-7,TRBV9,ASSVGDSGTYEQY
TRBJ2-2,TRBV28,ASSLSVRAEIPGELF
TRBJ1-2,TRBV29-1,SVETDRGPGYT
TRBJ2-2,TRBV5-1,ASSLGLRTGELF
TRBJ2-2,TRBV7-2,ASSRQGPNTGELF
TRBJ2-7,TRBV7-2,ASSSQGGSYEQY
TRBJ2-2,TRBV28,ASSLRYTGELF
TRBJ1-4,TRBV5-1,ASSLNAVDEKLF
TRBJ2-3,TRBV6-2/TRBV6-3,ASTTAHTSTDTQY
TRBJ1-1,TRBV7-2,ASSLQAGGNTEAF
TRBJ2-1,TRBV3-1,ASSHSLRGGKNEQF
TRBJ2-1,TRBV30,AWSVGRMNEQF
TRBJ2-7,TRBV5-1,ASSSGASYEQY
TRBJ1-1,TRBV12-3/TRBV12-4,ASSSQALNTEAF
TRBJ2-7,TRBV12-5,ASGLSQGDNYEQY
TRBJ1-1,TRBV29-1,SVREFRTGAF
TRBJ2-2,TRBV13,ASRLQGADTGELF
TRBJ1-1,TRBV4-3,ASSQDFAGWNTEAF
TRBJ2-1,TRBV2,ASSSGTGYNEQF
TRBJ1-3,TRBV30,AWSFAGREYTIY
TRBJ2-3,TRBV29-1,SVALFADTDTQY
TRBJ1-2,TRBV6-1,ASSESGRTGGT
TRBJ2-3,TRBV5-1,ASSLAQGSRTDTQY
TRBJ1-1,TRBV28,ASLESDTLNTEAF
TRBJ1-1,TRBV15,ATSRDRVMQGRTEAF
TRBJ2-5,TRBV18,ASSPEKSKY
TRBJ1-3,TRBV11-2,ASSFTDTFSGNTIY
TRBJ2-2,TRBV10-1,ASSGTREGTGELF
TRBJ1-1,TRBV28,ASNSPPANTEAF
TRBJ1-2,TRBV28,ASSLLTGTYGYT
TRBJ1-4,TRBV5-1,ASSLSGNGEKLF
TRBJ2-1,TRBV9,ASSVGLDPYNEQF
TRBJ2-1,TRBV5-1,ASSLGGQGRYEQF
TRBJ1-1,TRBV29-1,SVEVGAGSAF
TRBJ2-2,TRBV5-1,ASSLATGTGELF
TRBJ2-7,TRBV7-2,ASSLAQTYEQY
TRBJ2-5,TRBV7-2,ASSFSGRQETQY
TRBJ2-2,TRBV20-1,STTVPSGELF
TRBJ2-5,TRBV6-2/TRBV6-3,ASSSPPGQGDPQY
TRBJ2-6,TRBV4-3,ASSQGTLSMGANVLT
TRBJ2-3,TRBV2,ASSYRVAPDTQY
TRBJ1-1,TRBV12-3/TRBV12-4,ASSYDRDGTEAF
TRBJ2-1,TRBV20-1,SAHPLSANYNEQF